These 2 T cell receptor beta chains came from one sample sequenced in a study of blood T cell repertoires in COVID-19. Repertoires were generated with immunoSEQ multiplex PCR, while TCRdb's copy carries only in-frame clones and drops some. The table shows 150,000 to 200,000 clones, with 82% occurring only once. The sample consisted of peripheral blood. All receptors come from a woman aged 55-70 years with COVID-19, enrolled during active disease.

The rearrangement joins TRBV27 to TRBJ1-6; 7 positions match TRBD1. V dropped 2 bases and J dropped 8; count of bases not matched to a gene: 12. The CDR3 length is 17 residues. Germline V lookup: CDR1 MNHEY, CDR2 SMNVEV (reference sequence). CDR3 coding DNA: TGTGCCAGCAGTTTAAGGGTCGGCAGGGGGATCCATTCACCCCTCCACTTT. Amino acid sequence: CASSLRVGRGIHSPLHF.

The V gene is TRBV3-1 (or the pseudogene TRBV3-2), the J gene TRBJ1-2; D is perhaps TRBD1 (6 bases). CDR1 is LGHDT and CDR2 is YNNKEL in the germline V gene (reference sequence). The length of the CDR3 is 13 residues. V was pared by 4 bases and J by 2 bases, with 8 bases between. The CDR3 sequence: CASSRTVNYGYTF. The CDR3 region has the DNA TGTGCCAGCAGCCGGACAGTCAACTATGGCTACACCTTC.